This T cell receptor (beta chain) came from a study of blood T cell repertoires in COVID-19. In the authors' methods: Amplified reference gene primers provided the basis for estimating nucleated cell counts. Sequenced by immunoSEQ multiplex PCR; TCRdb stores in-frame clones only, minus some. V, J and clone size derive from that table, while D and trimming were established from the DNA sequence. The sample comprises roughly 190,000 clones, 82% of which are singletons, and about 12% rests with the top ten. Participants were aged roughly 18 to 90 years, lived in about two dozen US areas, and enrolled virtually. The source material was PBMCs or T cells enriched from blood (not recorded which). The receptor comes from a man aged 35 to 55 who had recovered from COVID-19.

The CDR3 is CASRRGLAGAEDTQYF. CDR3 coding DNA: TGTGCCAGTAGGCGGGGACTAGCGGGAGCGGAAGATACGCAGTATTTT. The genes are TRBV19 and TRBJ2-3; 14 bases are shared with TRBD2. CDR1 LNHDA and CDR2 SQIVND come from the germline V gene (reference sequence). The CDR3 contains 16 residues. V lost 6 bases and J lost 5; bases outside the gene matches: 7.